These T cell receptor beta chains were read from a single sample in a study of blood T cell repertoires in COVID-19. The method was immunoSEQ multiplex PCR; TCRdb's version includes in-frame clones alone and lacks a portion of them. The table includes 150,000 to 200,000 clones, about 90% detected once. The specimen sequenced was PBMCs or T cells enriched from blood (not recorded which). These receptors were taken from a human donor with acute COVID-19. The donor label of this sample is uncertain. CDR3s include the opening cysteine and the closing phenylalanine or tryptophan. Fields, in order: J gene, clone size, V gene, D gene, CDR3 protein, CDR3 DNA. D genes are given only for firm matches. Only some rows state a clone size, as once, few, many or a class for expanded clones.

J gene: TRBJ2-1
clone size: -
V gene: TRBV18
D gene: -
CDR3 protein: CASSPWTTGEQFF
CDR3 DNA: TGTGCCAGCTCACCGTGGACAACGGGTGAGCAGTTCTTC

J gene: TRBJ2-4
clone size: -
V gene: TRBV2
D gene: -
CDR3 protein: CASKKGEGSLAKNIQYF
CDR3 DNA: TGTGCCAGCAAGAAGGGGGAAGGCAGTCTAGCCAAAAACATTCAGTACTTC

J gene: TRBJ1-5
clone size: -
V gene: TRBV5-8
D gene: TRBD1
CDR3 protein: CASSDRGRQPQHF
CDR3 DNA: TGTGCCAGCAGTGACAGGGGGCGTCAGCCCCAGCATTTT

J gene: TRBJ2-5
clone size: -
V gene: TRBV6-5
D gene: -
CDR3 protein: CASSYVQGETQYF
CDR3 DNA: TGTGCCAGCAGTTACGTACAGGGAGAGACCCAGTACTTC

J gene: TRBJ2-7
clone size: -
V gene: TRBV30
D gene: -
CDR3 protein: CAWSAGFSSYEQYF
CDR3 DNA: TGTGCCTGGAGTGCGGGTTTTAGCTCCTACGAGCAGTACTTC

J gene: TRBJ2-3
clone size: -
V gene: TRBV7-3
D gene: TRBD1
CDR3 protein: CASTPDRGATDTQYF
CDR3 DNA: TGTGCCAGCACCCCGGACAGGGGCGCCACAGATACGCAGTATTTT

J gene: TRBJ2-2
clone size: -
V gene: TRBV5-1
D gene: -
CDR3 protein: CASSTRDTPNTGELFF
CDR3 DNA: TGCGCCAGCAGCACCCGGGACACGCCGAACACCGGGGAGCTGTTTTTT

J gene: TRBJ2-5
clone size: -
V gene: TRBV4-1
D gene: -
CDR3 protein: CASSRSGVGETQYF
CDR3 DNA: TGCGCCAGCAGCCGATCGGGGGTGGGGGAGACCCAGTACTTC

J gene: TRBJ2-5
clone size: -
V gene: TRBV15
D gene: TRBD1
CDR3 protein: CATSRDQGAGETQYF
CDR3 DNA: TGTGCCACCAGCAGAGATCAGGGGGCGGGCGAGACCCAGTACTTC

J gene: TRBJ1-5
clone size: -
V gene: TRBV19
D gene: -
CDR3 protein: CASSIMGLSGRQPQHF
CDR3 DNA: TGTGCCAGTAGTATTATGGGTTTGTCAGGGCGCCAGCCCCAGCATTTT

J gene: TRBJ1-5
clone size: -
V gene: TRBV19
D gene: TRBD1
CDR3 protein: CAYRGLGQPQHF
CDR3 DNA: TGTGCGTACAGGGGGCTCGGGCAGCCCCAGCATTTT

J gene: TRBJ2-7
clone size: -
V gene: TRBV7-6
D gene: TRBD1
CDR3 protein: CASSSGQGPYEQYF
CDR3 DNA: TGTGCCAGCAGCTCCGGACAGGGACCCTACGAGCAGTACTTC

J gene: TRBJ1-1
clone size: -
V gene: TRBV9
D gene: -
CDR3 protein: CASSKTDTNTEAFF
CDR3 DNA: TGTGCCAGCAGCAAGACCGACACGAACACTGAAGCTTTCTTT

J gene: TRBJ2-7
clone size: -
V gene: TRBV11-1
D gene: -
CDR3 protein: CASSPGELREQYF
CDR3 DNA: TGTGCCAGCAGCCCCGGGGAATTGAGGGAGCAGTACTTC

J gene: TRBJ2-2
clone size: -
V gene: TRBV6-4
D gene: TRBD1
CDR3 protein: CASSPRTGTGELFF
CDR3 DNA: TGTGCCAGCAGTCCGAGGACAGGCACCGGGGAGCTGTTTTTT

J gene: TRBJ1-2
clone size: -
V gene: TRBV19
D gene: -
CDR3 protein: CASSHDWGRDGYTF
CDR3 DNA: TGTGCCAGTAGTCATGATTGGGGGCGCGATGGCTACACCTTC

J gene: TRBJ2-3
clone size: -
V gene: TRBV30
D gene: TRBD1
CDR3 protein: CAWSVGTGIDTQYF
CDR3 DNA: TGTGCCTGGAGTGTAGGGACAGGGATCGATACGCAGTATTTT

J gene: TRBJ2-5
clone size: -
V gene: TRBV18
D gene: -
CDR3 protein: CASSPNKEVSQETQYF
CDR3 DNA: TGTGCCAGCTCGCCAAATAAGGAGGTTTCGCAAGAGACCCAGTACTTC

J gene: TRBJ1-1
clone size: -
V gene: TRBV5-5
D gene: TRBD1
CDR3 protein: CASSLGGTGNTEAFF
CDR3 DNA: TGTGCCAGCAGCTTGGGTGGGACAGGGAACACTGAAGCTTTCTTT

J gene: TRBJ2-5
clone size: -
V gene: TRBV27
D gene: TRBD2
CDR3 protein: CASGTSGGRETQYF
CDR3 DNA: TGTGCCAGCGGGACTAGCGGGGGGAGAGAGACCCAGTACTTC

J gene: TRBJ1-1
clone size: once
V gene: TRBV29-1
D gene: TRBD1
CDR3 protein: CSVGTDTEAFF
CDR3 DNA: TGCAGCGTAGGGACAGACACTGAAGCTTTCTTT

J gene: TRBJ2-5
clone size: -
V gene: TRBV12-3/TRBV12-4
D gene: -
CDR3 protein: CASSLVYSETQYF
CDR3 DNA: TGTGCCAGCAGTTTAGTGTATAGCGAGACCCAGTACTTC

J gene: TRBJ1-4
clone size: -
V gene: TRBV6-6
D gene: TRBD1
CDR3 protein: CASSAGQPNEKLFF
CDR3 DNA: TGTGCCAGCAGCGCGGGACAGCCTAATGAAAAACTGTTTTTT

J gene: TRBJ1-6
clone size: -
V gene: TRBV19
D gene: -
CDR3 protein: CASRLGTWAPSSPLHF
CDR3 DNA: TGTGCCAGTAGGCTGGGGACTTGGGCCCCTAGCTCACCCCTCCACTTT